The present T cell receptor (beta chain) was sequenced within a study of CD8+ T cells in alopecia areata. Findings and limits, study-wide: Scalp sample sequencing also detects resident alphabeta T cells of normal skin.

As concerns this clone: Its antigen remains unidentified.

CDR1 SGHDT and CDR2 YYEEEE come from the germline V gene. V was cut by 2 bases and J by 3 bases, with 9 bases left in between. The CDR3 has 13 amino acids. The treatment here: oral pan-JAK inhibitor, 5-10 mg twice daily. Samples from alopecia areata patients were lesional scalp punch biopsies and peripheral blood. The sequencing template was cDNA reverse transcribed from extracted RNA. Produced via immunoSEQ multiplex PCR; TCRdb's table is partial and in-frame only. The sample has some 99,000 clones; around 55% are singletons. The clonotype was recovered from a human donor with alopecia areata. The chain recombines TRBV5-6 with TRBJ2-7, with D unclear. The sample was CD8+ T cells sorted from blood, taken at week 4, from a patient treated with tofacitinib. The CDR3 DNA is TGTGCCAGCAGCTTTTTGGCGGACTACGAGCAGTACTTC. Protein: CASSFLADYEQYF.